Following are 31 T cell receptor beta chains from one sample sequenced in a study of T cells after yellow fever vaccination. TCRdb reprocessed the 5' RACE reads via MiXCR and lists one record per CDR3 protein. The sample has about 260,000 distinct CDR3 sequences; around 13% are singletons. Sequenced material: CD4+ T cells sorted from PBMCs, taken 45 days after the yellow fever booster vaccination. The receptors here all came from a man aged 25 to 40 who received the YFV17D yellow fever vaccine.

This clonotype occurred a few times. V gene TRBV24-1 combines with J gene TRBJ1-2, with TRBD1 matching over 9 bases. The CDR3 has 14 amino acids. Germline CDR1 is KGHDR and CDR2 is SFDVKD. The ends lost 4 bases at V and 7 bases at J; junction bases unmatched: 6. The CDR3 DNA reads as TGTGCCACCAGTGAGAGGGGACAGGGATCTGGCTACACCTTC. It codes for CATSERGQGSGYTF.

There are a few counts of this clonotype. The chain recombines TRBV6-2 or TRBV6-3 with TRBJ2-7; the match to TRBD1 covers 9 bases. J lost 4 bases, V lost 7 bases, and 8 bases had no gene match. This CDR3 spans 14 amino acids. Germline CDR1 and CDR2: MNHEY and SVGEGT. CDR3 residues: CASTNNRGLYEQYF. CDR3 nucleotides: TGTGCCAGCACCAACAACAGGGGGCTGTACGAGCAGTACTTC.

This clonotype was counted only a few times. This chain connects TRBV10-3 to TRBJ2-5; 8 positions agree with TRBD2. The CDR3 spans 13 residues. The trim removed 8 bases at V and 6 bases at J, leaving 8 bases unmatched. From germline, CDR1 is ENHRY and CDR2 SYGVKD. CDR3 amino acids: CAISTSGIKTQYF. The CDR3 DNA reads TGTGCCATCTCTACTAGCGGAATCAAGACCCAGTACTTC.

The rearrangement uses TRBV20-1 and TRBJ2-7; 10 bases are a match to TRBD2. The germline CDR1 and CDR2 sequences are DFQATT and SNEGSKA (reference sequence). The CDR3 contains 15 residues. Trimming at V came to 5 bases and at J to 10 bases, leaving 17 bases not matched to a gene. This CDR3 reads CSAHLRLAGLWVQYF. CDR3 coding DNA: TGCAGTGCTCACCTTAGACTAGCGGGCCTCTGGGTACAGTACTTC.

The gene calls are TRBV12-3 or TRBV12-4 and TRBJ1-2; a possible D gene is TRBD1 (6 bases). The germline V and J ends were trimmed by 1 base and 6 bases, with 9 bases remaining between them. The CDR3 totals 13 residues. CDR3 sequence (DNA): TGTGCCAGCAGTTTAGGGACAGCGGATGGCTACACCTTC. As protein: CASSLGTADGYTF.

The chain uses TRBV5-1 and TRBJ2-2; a possible D gene is TRBD2 (6 bases). Per the germline V gene, CDR1 is SGHRS and CDR2 is YFSETQ. The CDR3 extends over 17 amino acids. Trimming took 0 bases from V and 4 from J, leaving 16 bases between them. The CDR3 region has the DNA TGCGCCAGCAGCTTGGGAGTCGGGGGTCGGAGCACCGGGGAGCTGTTTTTT. Translating it yields CASSLGVGGRSTGELFF.

This clonotype came up a few times. The J gene is TRBJ2-7, the V gene TRBV6-6; the D is unclear. The CDR3 totals 12 residues. Trimming left V 0 bases short and J 6 bases short, with 6 bases between. Germline V lookup: CDR1 MNHNY, CDR2 SVGAGI (reference sequence). CDR3 nucleotide sequence: TGTGCCAGCAGTTACTCGATAGGCGAGCAGTACTTC. Its translation: CASSYSIGEQYF.

The chain couples TRBV14 to TRBJ2-2; D might be TRBD1 (5 bases). The length of the CDR3 is 15 residues. The V and J ends lost 2 bases and 4 bases respectively, with 11 bases between them. Looked up from germline, CDR1 is SGHDN and CDR2 is FVKESK. The CDR3 DNA sequence: TGTGCCAGCAGCCAATCCCAGGGAACCACCGGGGAGCTGTTTTTT. Translation gives CASSQSQGTTGELFF.

The chain joins TRBV11-2 to TRBJ1-5; D unresolved. Trimming left V 0 bases short and J 6 bases short, with 12 bases between. CDR3 length: 15 amino acids. The germline V gene has CDR1 SGHAT and CDR2 FQNNGV. The CDR3 is CASSLDWVRAQPQHF. The DNA of the CDR3 is TGTGCCAGCAGCTTAGATTGGGTTCGGGCTCAGCCCCAGCATTTT.

This clonotype turned up a few times. The chain employs TRBV5-1 and TRBJ2-7; D unresolved. V was shortened by 0 bases and J by 3 bases, with 7 bases between the two germline ends. From germline, CDR1 is SGHRS and CDR2 YFSETQ. The CDR3 has 13 residues. CDR3 nucleotides: TGCGCCAGCAGCTTGGACCACGGCTACGAGCAGTACTTC. Translating it yields CASSLDHGYEQYF.

V gene TRBV12-3 or TRBV12-4 combines with J gene TRBJ1-1; weak D call: TRBD1 (5 bases). This CDR3 spans 14 amino acids. Trimming shortened V by 10 bases and J by 3 bases, and 18 bases separated the two germline ends. The CDR3 sequence is CATRRGRGDTEAFF. The CDR3 region has the DNA TGTGCCACCCGCCGTGGACGGGGGGACACTGAAGCTTTCTTT.

This clonotype appeared a few times. This chain joins TRBV20-1 and TRBJ2-1; no clear D. The CDR3 is made up of 13 amino acids. Germline V gives CDR1 DFQATT, CDR2 SNEGSKA (reference sequence). Trimming removed 5 bases from V and 6 bases from J, with 14 bases in between. CDR3: CSAPPFPSNEQFF. In DNA form, the CDR3 reads TGCAGTGCTCCACCCTTCCCCAGCAATGAGCAGTTCTTC.

This chain uses TRBV19 with TRBJ2-1, with 14 positions matching TRBD2. Germline V CDR1 and CDR2: LNHDA, SQIVND (reference sequence). The length of the CDR3 is 15 residues. With V trimmed by 6 bases and J by 9 bases, 7 bases remained unmatched. Here the CDR3 reads CASRGTSGSYGEQFF. The CDR3 bases are TGTGCCAGTAGGGGGACTAGCGGGAGTTACGGTGAGCAGTTCTTC.

At least ten counts were recorded for this clonotype. The J gene is TRBJ2-2, the V gene TRBV5-1; D gene uncertain. Trimming removed 5 bases from V and 5 bases from J, with 7 bases in between. The CDR3 has 12 amino acids. Germline CDR1 SGHRS, CDR2 YFSETQ. CDR3 DNA sequence: TGCGCCAGCAGAAGTGGTACCGGGGAGCTGTTTTTT. Encoded protein: CASRSGTGELFF.

This sequence joins TRBV21-1 and TRBJ2-7; TRBD2 is the table's D call and was not checked against the DNA. TRBV21-1 is deemed a pseudogene. CDR3 size: 20 residues. CDR3 in DNA: TGTGCCAGCAGCAAAGTACCCGGACTAGCGGGAGGGCCGGTCCCCTACGAGCAGTACTTC. Its translation: CASSKVPGLAGGPVPYEQYF.

This clonotype appeared a few times. The chain is built from TRBV7-9 and TRBJ2-2, with D perhaps given as TRBD1 or TRBD2 (5 bases each). The germline V gene has CDR1 SEHNR and CDR2 FQNEAQ (reference sequence). The V end was cut by 5 bases, the J end by 4 bases, with 14 bases between. CDR3 length: 15 amino acids. CDR3 amino acids: CASSAQVAGTGELFF. The CDR3 nucleotides are TGTGCCAGCAGCGCACAGGTGGCGGGCACCGGGGAGCTGTTTTTT.

The V call is TRBV7-8, the J call TRBJ1-5; tentatively, D is TRBD1 (6 bases). Germline CDR1 SGHVS, CDR2 FQNEAQ. The length of the CDR3 is 15 residues. V was shortened by 6 bases and J by 3 bases, with 15 bases between the two germline ends. For the CDR3, the DNA is TGTGCCAGCAGGGCGGACAGACGGGACAATCAGCCCCAGCATTTT. It codes for CASRADRRDNQPQHF.

A few counts support this clonotype. The chain's CDR3 is CSVGVGGTYEQYF. CDR3 sequence (DNA): TGCAGCGTGGGGGTCGGGGGTACCTACGAGCAGTACTTC. The chain employs TRBV29-1 and TRBJ2-7, with a tentative D call TRBD2 (6 bases). The germline CDR1 and CDR2 sequences are SQVTM and ANQGSEA. The CDR3 contains 13 residues. With 6 bases removed from V and 2 bases from J, the gap between germline ends came to 14 bases.

This clonotype occurred many times. The chain joins TRBV7-3 to TRBJ2-3; no definite D call. The germline CDR1 and CDR2 sequences are SGHTA and FQGTGA. Deletions cut 0 bases from V and 0 bases from J, with 4 bases between. This CDR3 is built from 14 residues. CDR3 coding DNA: TGTGCCAGCAGCTTAACCGGGAGCACAGATACGCAGTATTTT. This translates into CASSLTGSTDTQYF.

The J gene is TRBJ1-5, the V gene TRBV7-8, with 7 bases fitting TRBD1. J was trimmed by 6 bases and V by 1 base; bases with no gene match: 3. The CDR3 is 14 amino acids. Germline CDR1 and CDR2: SGHVS and FQNEAQ. The CDR3 loop is CASSLEDRAQPQHF. The CDR3, as DNA: TGTGCCAGCAGCTTAGAAGACAGGGCTCAGCCCCAGCATTTT.

This clonotype was counted a few times. The V call is TRBV19, the J call TRBJ2-1; D possibly corresponds to TRBD2 (7 bases). Germline V gene data show CDR1 as LNHDA and CDR2 as SQIVND (reference sequence). The CDR3 is 14 amino acids. V lost 5 bases and J 4 bases, leaving 12 bases between the germline ends. The CDR3 region is CASSPGGLYNEQFF. Written as DNA, the CDR3 is TGTGCCAGTAGTCCGGGGGGCTTGTACAATGAGCAGTTCTTC.

Concerning this clonotype itself: One end of the junction does not line up with germline, which may come from a read error. Written as DNA, the CDR3 is TGTGCCAGCAGCCAAAAGGTCTACGATGAGCAGTTCTTC. Encoded protein: CASSQKVYDEQFF. The chain joins TRBV3-1 to TRBJ2-1; D unresolved. CDR1 is LGHDT, CDR2 YNNKEL, per germline (reference sequence). CDR3 length: 13 amino acids.

In this sample, this clonotype turned up a few times. The CDR3 bases are TGTGCCAGCAGCTTCTGGGGAACGCCCACAGATACGCAGTATTTT. Its protein is CASSFWGTPTDTQYF. The chain carries TRBV7-2 and TRBJ2-3; D not resolved. This CDR3 is 15 amino acids long. With 3 bases removed from V and 2 bases from J, the gap between germline ends came to 12 bases. Germline CDR1 and CDR2: SGHTA and FQGNSA.

This chain connects TRBV5-1 to TRBJ2-3; D not resolved. From germline, CDR1 is SGHRS and CDR2 YFSETQ. V lost 7 bases and J lost 4, with 13 bases in between. The CDR3 totals 13 residues. DNA of the CDR3: TGCGCCAGCGCTCGGATCGAGTCAGATACGCAGTATTTT. This translates into CASARIESDTQYF. The whole variable domain, filled in from reference TRBV5-1 and TRBJ2-3, reads KAGVTQTPRYLIKTRGQQVTLSCSPISGHRSVSWYQQTPGQGLQFLFEYFSETQRNKGNFPGRFSGRQFSNSRSEMNVSTLELGDSALYLCASARIESDTQYFGPGTRLTVL.

V gene TRBV28 combines with J gene TRBJ1-1; D is unclear. Trimming cost V 8 bases and J 4 bases, with 20 bases left between them. Germline lookup yields CDR1 MDHEN and CDR2 SYDVKM. The CDR3 covers 15 residues. CDR3 residues: CASRNGETSLTEAFF. The CDR3 region has the DNA TGTGCCAGCCGAAATGGGGAAACCTCGCTCACTGAAGCTTTCTTT.

The genes are TRBV20-1 and TRBJ2-7; 7 bases align to TRBD1. This CDR3 is built from 23 residues. Germline CDR1 and CDR2: DFQATT and SNEGSKA (reference sequence). The J segment lost 1 base and the V segment lost 0 bases, leaving 30 bases of the junction unmatched. The CDR3 DNA follows: TGCAGTGCTAGAGATACTGGCTTATACCCAGCAGGGGGTTATTCAGGGGGATCCTACGAGCAGTACTTC. It yields the protein CSARDTGLYPAGGYSGGSYEQYF.

The sample holds a few counts of this clonotype. The chain links TRBV7-2 to TRBJ2-1; TRBD1 aligns across 8 bases. Germline CDR1 and CDR2: SGHTA and FQGNSA. This CDR3 spans 14 amino acids. V shed 2 bases and J 7 bases; nucleotides not matched to a gene: 4. CDR3 nucleotide sequence: TGTGCCAGCAGCTTATCAGGGGGCGGGAATGAGCAGTTCTTC. It is translated as CASSLSGGGNEQFF.

This chain uses TRBV20-1 with TRBJ2-7; 8 nucleotides match TRBD2. CDR3 size: 13 residues. Germline CDR1 DFQATT, CDR2 SNEGSKA (reference sequence). V shed 1 base, J shed 12 bases, and the junction held 11 bases outside the gene matches. The CDR3 nucleotides are TGCAGTGCTAGAGCAGCACTAGCGGTTGGCTCGTACTTC. Amino acids: CSARAALAVGSYF.

J is TRBJ2-3 and V is TRBV5-1, with TRBD2 identical over 7 bases. The germline V gene encodes CDR1 SGHRS and CDR2 YFSETQ. Trimming took 0 bases from V and 4 from J; bases not matched to a gene: 5. This CDR3 contains 15 residues. CDR3 nucleotides: TGCGCCAGCAGCTTGGACGGGAGGCAGGCAGATACGCAGTATTTT. Residues: CASSLDGRQADTQYF. Using reference TRBV5-1 and TRBJ2-3 for the parts outside the CDR3, the full variable domain is KAGVTQTPRYLIKTRGQQVTLSCSPISGHRSVSWYQQTPGQGLQFLFEYFSETQRNKGNFPGRFSGRQFSNSRSEMNVSTLELGDSALYLCASSLDGRQADTQYFGPGTRLTVL.

This rearrangement joins TRBV10-3 to TRBJ2-7, with TRBD1 identical over 7 bases. Unmatched junction bases numbered 5, after V lost 6 bases and J lost 3 bases. In germline, CDR1 is ENHRY, CDR2 SYGVKD. The CDR3 length is 13 residues. CDR3 protein: CAIRPGQYYEQYF. The CDR3 coding sequence is TGTGCCATCAGACCGGGACAGTACTACGAGCAGTACTTC.

The rearrangement uses TRBV6-1 and TRBJ2-3; a possible D gene is TRBD2 (6 bases). The V and J ends lost 10 bases and 6 bases respectively, with 17 bases between them. This CDR3 spans 13 amino acids. Germline lookup yields CDR1 MNHNS and CDR2 SASEGT. The CDR3 nucleotides read TGTGCCACCCGGGAGCCCGGACGGGATACGCAGTATTTT. Protein product: CATREPGRDTQYF.